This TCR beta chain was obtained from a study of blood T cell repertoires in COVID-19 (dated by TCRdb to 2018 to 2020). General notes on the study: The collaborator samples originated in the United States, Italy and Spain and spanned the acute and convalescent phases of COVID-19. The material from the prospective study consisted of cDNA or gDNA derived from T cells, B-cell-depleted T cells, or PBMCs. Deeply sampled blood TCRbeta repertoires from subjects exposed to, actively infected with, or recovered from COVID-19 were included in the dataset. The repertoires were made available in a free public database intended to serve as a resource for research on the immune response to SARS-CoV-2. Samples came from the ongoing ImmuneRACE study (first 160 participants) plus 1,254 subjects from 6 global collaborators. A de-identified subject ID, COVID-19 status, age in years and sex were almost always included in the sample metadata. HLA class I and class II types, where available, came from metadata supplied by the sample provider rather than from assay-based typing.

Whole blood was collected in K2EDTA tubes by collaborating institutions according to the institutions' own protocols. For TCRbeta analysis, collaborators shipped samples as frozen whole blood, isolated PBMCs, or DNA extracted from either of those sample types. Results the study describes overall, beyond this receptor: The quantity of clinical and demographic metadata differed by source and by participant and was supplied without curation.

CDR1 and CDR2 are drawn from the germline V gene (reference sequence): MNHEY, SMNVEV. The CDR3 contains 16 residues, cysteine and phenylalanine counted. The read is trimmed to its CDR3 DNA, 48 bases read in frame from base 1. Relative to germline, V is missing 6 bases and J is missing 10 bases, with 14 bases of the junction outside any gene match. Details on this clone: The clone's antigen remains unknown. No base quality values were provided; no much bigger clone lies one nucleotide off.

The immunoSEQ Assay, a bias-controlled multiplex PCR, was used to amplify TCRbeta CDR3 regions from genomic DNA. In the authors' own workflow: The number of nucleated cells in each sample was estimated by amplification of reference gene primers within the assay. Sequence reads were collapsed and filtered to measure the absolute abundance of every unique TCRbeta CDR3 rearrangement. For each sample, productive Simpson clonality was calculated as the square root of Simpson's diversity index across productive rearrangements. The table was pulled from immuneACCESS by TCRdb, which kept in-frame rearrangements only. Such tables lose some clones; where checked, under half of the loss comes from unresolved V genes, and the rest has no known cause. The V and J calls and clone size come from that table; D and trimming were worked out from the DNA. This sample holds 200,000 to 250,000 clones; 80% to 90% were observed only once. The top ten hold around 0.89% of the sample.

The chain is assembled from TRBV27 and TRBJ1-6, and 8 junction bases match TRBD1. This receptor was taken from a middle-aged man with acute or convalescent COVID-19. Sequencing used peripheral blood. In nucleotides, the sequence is TGTGCCAGCAGCACCTCAGACAGGGGTCTAAGCTCACCCCTCCACTTT. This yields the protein CASSTSDRGLSSPLHF.